The T cell receptor beta chain described here comes from a study of glioma-infiltrating T cells. Comment on this clonotype: As yet, its antigen is unknown. A much larger clonotype is one base distant, so this may be a read error.

Amplification of TCR alpha and beta CDR3 regions from RNA used iRepertoire nested multiplex PCR. Input was roughly 100-450 ng of tissue mRNA or PBMC total RNA. TCRdb re-analysed the multiplex PCR reads in MiXCR, keeping a single row per CDR3 protein. The table shows 100,000 to 150,000 distinct CDR3 sequences, with about 22% occurring only once. The V gene's germline CDR1 is SNHLY and CDR2 FYNNEI. The CDR3 runs 13 residues. Regarding the study as a whole: Above-expected tissue-blood divergence occurred in all gliomas, most in low-grade ones. Only very few CDR3 sequences appeared in both tissue and blood.

The chain uses TRBV2 and TRBJ1-1; D gene unclear. The clonotype was recovered from a human donor with low-grade glioma or glioblastoma, undergoing nonglioma brain surgery, or in good health (not recorded which). Source material: glioma tissue, nonneoplastic brain tissue, or PBMCs (not recorded which). The CDR3 protein is CARSDARDYEAFF. CDR3 DNA sequence: TGTGCCAGAAGTGACGCCAGAGATTATGAAGCTTTCTTT.